In its sample, the clone carrying this T cell receptor (beta chain) was seen many times. This specimen comes from a study of early T cells in non-severe SARS-CoV-2 infection. In the study overall: Sequencing was performed on bulk RNA from unsorted whole blood, leaving chains unpaired.

The germline V gene has CDR1 SGHTA and CDR2 FQGNSA. CDR3 length: 14 amino acids. V was pared by 4 bases and J by 4 bases, with 4 bases of the junction left unmatched. Each CDR3 protein gets one entry after TCRdb re-called the 5' RACE reads with MiXCR. The sample has roughly 75,000 distinct CDR3 sequences; 8.5% to 10% are singletons. The V call is TRBV7-2, the J call TRBJ2-7, with 10 bases lining up with TRBD2. The receptor was derived from an adult who was a healthcare worker with PCR-confirmed SARS-CoV-2 infection or an uninfected control (not recorded which). The material sequenced was whole blood. The chain's CDR3 is CASSSVAGGYEQYF. In DNA form, the CDR3 reads TGTGCCAGCAGCTCCGTAGCGGGAGGATACGAGCAGTACTTC.